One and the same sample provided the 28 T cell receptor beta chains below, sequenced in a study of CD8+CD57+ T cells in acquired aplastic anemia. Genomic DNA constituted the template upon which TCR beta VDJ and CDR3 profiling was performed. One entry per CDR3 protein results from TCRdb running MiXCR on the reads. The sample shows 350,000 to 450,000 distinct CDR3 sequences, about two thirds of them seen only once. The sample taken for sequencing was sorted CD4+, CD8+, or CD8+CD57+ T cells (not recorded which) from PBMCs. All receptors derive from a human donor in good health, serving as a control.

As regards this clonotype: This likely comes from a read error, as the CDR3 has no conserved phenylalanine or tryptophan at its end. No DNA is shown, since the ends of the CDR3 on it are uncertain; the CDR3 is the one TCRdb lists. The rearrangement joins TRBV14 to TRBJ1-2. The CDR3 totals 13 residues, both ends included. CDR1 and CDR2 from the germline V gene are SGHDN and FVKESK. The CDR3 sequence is CASSEGEKLGYSI.

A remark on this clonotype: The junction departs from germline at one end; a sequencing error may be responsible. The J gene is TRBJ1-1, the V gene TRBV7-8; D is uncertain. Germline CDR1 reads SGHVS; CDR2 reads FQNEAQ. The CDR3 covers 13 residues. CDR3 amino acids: CASSLLSNAEAFF. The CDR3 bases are TGTGCCAGCAGCCTACTTTCGAACGCTGAAGCTTTCTTC.

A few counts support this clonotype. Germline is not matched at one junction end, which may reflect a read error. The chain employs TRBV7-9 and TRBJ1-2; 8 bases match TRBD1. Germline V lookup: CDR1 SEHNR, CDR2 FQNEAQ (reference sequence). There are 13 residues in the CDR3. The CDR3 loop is CASSQGAYYGYAF. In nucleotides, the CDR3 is TGTGCCAGCAGCCAGGGGGCTTACTATGGCTACGCCTTC. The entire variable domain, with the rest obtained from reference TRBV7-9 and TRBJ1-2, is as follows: DTGVSQNPRHKITKRGQNVTFRCDPISEHNRLYWYRQTLGQGPEFLTYFQNEAQLEKSRLLSDRFSAERPKGSFSTLEIQRTEQGDSAMYLCASSQGAYYGYAFGSGTRLTVV.

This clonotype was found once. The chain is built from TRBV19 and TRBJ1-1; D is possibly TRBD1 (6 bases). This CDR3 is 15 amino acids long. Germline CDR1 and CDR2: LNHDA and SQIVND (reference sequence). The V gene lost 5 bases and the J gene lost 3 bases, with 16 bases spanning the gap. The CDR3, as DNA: TGTGCCAGTAGTCAACACGGGGGCTACGACACTGAAGCTTTCTTT. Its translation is CASSQHGGYDTEAFF.

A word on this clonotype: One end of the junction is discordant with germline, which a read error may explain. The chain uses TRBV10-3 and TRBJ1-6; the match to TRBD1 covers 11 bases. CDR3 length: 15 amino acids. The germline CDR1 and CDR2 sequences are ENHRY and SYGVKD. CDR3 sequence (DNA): TGTGCCGTCAGTGGTACCGGACAGGGGGCCCCACCCCTCCACTTT. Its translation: CAVSGTGQGAPPLHF.

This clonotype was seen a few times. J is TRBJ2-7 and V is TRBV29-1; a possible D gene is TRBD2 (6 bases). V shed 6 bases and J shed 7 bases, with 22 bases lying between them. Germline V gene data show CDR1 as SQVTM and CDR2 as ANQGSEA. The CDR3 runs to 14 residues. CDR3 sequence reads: CSVTAYSGAGEQYF. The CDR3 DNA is TGCAGCGTGACGGCCTACTCTGGGGCGGGGGAGCAGTACTTC.

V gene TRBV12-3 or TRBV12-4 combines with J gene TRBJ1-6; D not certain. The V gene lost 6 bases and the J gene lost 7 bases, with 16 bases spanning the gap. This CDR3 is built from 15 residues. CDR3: CASSEGNWENSPLHF. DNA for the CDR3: TGTGCCAGCAGCGAAGGGAATTGGGAAAATTCACCCCTCCACTTT.

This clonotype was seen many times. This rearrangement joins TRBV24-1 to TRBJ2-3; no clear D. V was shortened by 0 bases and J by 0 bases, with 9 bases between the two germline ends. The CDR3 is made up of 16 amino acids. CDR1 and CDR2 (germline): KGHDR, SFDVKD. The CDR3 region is CATSDLPAASTDTQYF. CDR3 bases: TGTGCCACCAGTGATTTGCCCGCGGCAAGCACAGATACGCAGTATTTT.

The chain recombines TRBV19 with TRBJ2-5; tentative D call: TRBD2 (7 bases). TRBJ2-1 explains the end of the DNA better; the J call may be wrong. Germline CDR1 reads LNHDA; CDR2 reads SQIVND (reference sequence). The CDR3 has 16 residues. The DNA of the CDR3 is TGTGCCAGTAGTATAGTAGGGGGGGGTACTTACAATACGCAGTTCTTC. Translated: CASSIVGGGTYNTQFF.

CDR3 in amino acids: CASSPSYRTDDSPLHF. Here the CDR3 DNA reads TGTGCCAGCTCACCCTCGTACAGGACAGATGATTCACCCCTCCACTTT. The chain carries TRBV18 and TRBJ1-6; D possibly corresponds to TRBD1 (6 bases). The CDR3 is 16 amino acids. Germline-derived CDR1 and CDR2 are KGHSH and LQKENI. The germline V and J ends were trimmed by 3 bases and 8 bases, with 17 bases remaining between them.

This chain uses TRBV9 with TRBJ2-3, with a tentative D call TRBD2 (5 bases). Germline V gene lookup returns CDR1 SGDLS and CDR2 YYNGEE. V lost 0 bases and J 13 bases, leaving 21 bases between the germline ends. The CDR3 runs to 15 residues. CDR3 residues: CASSVEEDGYGYKYF. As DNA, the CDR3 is TGTGCCAGCAGCGTAGAGGAGGACGGCTATGGCTACAAGTATTTT.

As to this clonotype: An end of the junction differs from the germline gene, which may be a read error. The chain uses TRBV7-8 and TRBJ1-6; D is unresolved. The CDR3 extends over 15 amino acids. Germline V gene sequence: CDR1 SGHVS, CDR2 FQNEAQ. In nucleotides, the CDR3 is TGTGCCAGCAGTGGATCGTCGGGATATAATTCCCCCCACCACTTT. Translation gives CASSGSSGYNSPHHF.

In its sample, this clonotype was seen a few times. CDR3 residues: CASSYGTHTEAFF. Written as DNA, the CDR3 is TGCGCCAGCAGCTACGGGACGCACACTGAAGCTTTCTTT. The J gene is TRBJ1-1, the V gene TRBV5-1; perhaps TRBD1 as D (5 bases). The CDR3 contains 13 residues. V lost 3 bases, J lost 3 bases, and 9 bases lay in between. Germline loops: CDR1 SGHRS, CDR2 YFSETQ.

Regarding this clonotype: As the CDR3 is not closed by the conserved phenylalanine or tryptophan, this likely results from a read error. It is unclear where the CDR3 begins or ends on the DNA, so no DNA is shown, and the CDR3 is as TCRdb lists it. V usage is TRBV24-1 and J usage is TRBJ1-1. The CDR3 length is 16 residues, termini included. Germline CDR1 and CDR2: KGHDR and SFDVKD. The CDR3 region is CATSAHSEVLNTEFFC.

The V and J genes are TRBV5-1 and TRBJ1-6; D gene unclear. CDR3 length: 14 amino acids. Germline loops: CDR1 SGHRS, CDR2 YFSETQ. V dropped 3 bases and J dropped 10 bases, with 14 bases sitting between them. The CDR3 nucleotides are TGCGCCAGCAGCTGGGCCCAGCTGACCTCACCCCTCCACTTT. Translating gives CASSWAQLTSPLHF.

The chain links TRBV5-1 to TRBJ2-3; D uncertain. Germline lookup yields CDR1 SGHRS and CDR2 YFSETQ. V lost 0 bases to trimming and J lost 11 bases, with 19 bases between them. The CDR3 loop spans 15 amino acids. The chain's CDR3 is CASSLGRAGGGEQYF. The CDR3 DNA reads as TGCGCCAGCAGCTTGGGACGGGCCGGCGGTGGTGAGCAGTATTTT.

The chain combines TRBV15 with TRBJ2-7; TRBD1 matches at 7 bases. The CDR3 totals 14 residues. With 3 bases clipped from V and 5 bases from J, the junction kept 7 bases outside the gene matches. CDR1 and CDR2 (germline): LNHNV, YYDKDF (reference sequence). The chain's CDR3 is CATSSQQGNDEQYF. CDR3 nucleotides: TGTGCCACCAGCAGTCAACAGGGGAACGACGAGCAGTACTTC.

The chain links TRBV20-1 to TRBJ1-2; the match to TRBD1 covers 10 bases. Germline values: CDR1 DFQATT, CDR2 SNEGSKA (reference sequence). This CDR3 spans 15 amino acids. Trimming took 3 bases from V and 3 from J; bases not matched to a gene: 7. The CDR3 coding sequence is TGCAGTGCTAGGGTGGGGGACAGGGGAGACTATGGCTACACCTTC. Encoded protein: CSARVGDRGDYGYTF.

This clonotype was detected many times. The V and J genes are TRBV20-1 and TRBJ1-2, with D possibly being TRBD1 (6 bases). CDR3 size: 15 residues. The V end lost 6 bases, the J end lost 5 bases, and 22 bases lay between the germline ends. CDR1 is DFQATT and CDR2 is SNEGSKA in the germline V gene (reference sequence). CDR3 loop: CSAPMTGYQGYGYTF. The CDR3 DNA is TGCAGTGCCCCAATGACAGGCTATCAGGGATATGGCTACACCTTC.

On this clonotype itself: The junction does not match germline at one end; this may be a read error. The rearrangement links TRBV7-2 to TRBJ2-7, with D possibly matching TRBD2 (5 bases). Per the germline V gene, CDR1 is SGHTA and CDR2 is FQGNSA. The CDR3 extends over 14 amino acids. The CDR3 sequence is CASSPPRGSYEQQF. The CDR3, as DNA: TGTGCCAGCAGCCCGCCCCGCGGGTCCTACGAGCAGCAGTTC.

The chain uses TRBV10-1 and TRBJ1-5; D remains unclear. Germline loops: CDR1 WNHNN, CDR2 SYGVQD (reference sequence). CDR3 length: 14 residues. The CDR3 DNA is TGCTTCAGATCCACAAGTCCGGGCACTCAGCCCCAGCATTTT. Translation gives CFRSTSPGTQPQHF.

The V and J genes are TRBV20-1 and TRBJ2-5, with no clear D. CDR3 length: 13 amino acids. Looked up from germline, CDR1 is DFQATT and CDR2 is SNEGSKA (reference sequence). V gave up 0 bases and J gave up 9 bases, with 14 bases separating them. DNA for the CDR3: TGCAGTGCTAGAGACGTGGGTCTAGATCCCCAGTACTTC. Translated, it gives CSARDVGLDPQYF.

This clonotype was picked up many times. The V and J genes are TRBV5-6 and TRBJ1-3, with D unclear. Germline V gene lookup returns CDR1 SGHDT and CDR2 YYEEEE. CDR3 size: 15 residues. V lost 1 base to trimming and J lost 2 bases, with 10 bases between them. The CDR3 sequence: CASSLYQEAGNTIYF. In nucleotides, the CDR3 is TGTGCCAGCAGCTTGTATCAGGAGGCTGGAAACACCATATATTTT.

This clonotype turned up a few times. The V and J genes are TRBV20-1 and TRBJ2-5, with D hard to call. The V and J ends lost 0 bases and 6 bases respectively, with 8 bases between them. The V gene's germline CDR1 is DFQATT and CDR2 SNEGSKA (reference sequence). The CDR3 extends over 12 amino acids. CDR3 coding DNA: TGCAGTGCTAGAGATATGGACCAGACCCAGTACTTC. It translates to CSARDMDQTQYF.

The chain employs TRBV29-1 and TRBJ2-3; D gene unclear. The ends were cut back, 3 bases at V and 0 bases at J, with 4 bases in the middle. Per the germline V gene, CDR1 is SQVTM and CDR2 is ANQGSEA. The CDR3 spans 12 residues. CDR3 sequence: CSVDVSTDTQYF. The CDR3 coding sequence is TGCAGCGTTGATGTGAGCACAGATACGCAGTATTTT.

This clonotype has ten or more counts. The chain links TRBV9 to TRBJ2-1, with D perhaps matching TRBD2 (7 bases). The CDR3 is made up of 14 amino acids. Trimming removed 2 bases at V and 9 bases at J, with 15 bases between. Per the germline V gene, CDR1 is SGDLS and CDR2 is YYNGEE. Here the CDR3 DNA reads TGTGCCAGCAGCGTCGGGGGGCAGTGGGGTGAGCAGTTCTTC. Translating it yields CASSVGGQWGEQFF.

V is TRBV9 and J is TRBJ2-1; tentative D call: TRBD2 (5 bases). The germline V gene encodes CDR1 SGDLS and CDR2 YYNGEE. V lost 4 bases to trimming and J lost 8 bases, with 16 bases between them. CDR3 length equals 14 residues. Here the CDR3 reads CASSLIARGYEQFF. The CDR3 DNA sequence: TGTGCCAGCAGCTTAATTGCGAGAGGGTATGAGCAGTTCTTC.

The CDR3 sequence: CASSLARGEYRGRGPHEQYF. CDR3 sequence (DNA): TGTGCCAGCAGTTTAGCAAGAGGGGAATACAGGGGAAGGGGACCTCACGAGCAGTACTTC. This chain links TRBV12-3 or TRBV12-4 with TRBJ2-7, with 7 bases matching TRBD1. J gave up 5 bases and V 0 bases, and 22 bases lay outside the gene matches. The CDR3 is made up of 20 amino acids.